The 23 T cell receptor delta chains below all came from one sample that was sequenced in a study of Vδ1+ human thymocytes. Study results and caveats: Thymic TRG and TRD repertoires appeared highly polyclonal, with Gaussian CDR3 length distributions.

What these receptors recognize is not known. Sequences come from RNA converted to cDNA by reverse transcription. Pooled V-gene forward primers with one constant-region reverse primer generated the CDR3 amplicons by multiplex PCR. TCRdb re-called the multiplex PCR reads with CATT. The table has about 25,000 delta-chain clones, around 7.7% seen once. The source material was Vdelta1+ gamma-delta thymocytes from the thymus. Subset indicated: FACS-sorted CD3+ TCRalphabeta- TCRVdelta1+ TCRVdelta2- thymocytes. These receptors were collected from a girl less than two years old who had congenital heart surgery.

This clone was seen just once. The V call is TRDV1, the J call TRDJ1; 13 bases match TRDD3. In the absence of a J gene in TCRdb, the DNA was matched to germline to assign it here. The CDR3 runs to 16 residues. V shed 4 bases, J shed 4 bases, and the junction held 6 bases outside the gene matches. Germline V gene lookup returns CDR1 TSWWSYY and CDR2 QGS. The CDR3 region is CALGAYWGIRGDKLIF. The DNA of the CDR3 is TGTGCTCTTGGGGCCTACTGGGGGATACGTGGCGATAAACTCATCTTT.

The chain joins TRDV1 to TRDJ1, with 11 positions matching TRDD3. Germline trimming cut 1 base from V and 3 bases from J; bases unmatched to any gene: 16. This CDR3 is built from 20 residues. The V gene's germline CDR1 is TSWWSYY and CDR2 QGS. CDR3: CALGERSSGLGDTSPDKLIF. In DNA form, the CDR3 reads TGTGCTCTTGGGGAACGATCGTCGGGGCTGGGGGATACAAGTCCCGATAAACTCATCTTT.

This sequence joins TRDV1 and TRDJ1; 13 bases are a match to TRDD3. V lost 6 bases, J lost 0 bases, and 16 bases stayed unmatched. Germline CDR1 and CDR2: TSWWSYY and QGS. The CDR3 runs 20 residues. CDR3 loop: CALGLCLTGGYASYTDKLIF. Written as DNA, the CDR3 is TGTGCTCTTGGTCTCTGCCTTACTGGGGGATACGCGTCGTACACCGATAAACTCATCTTT.

This clone was detected a few times. The V and J genes are TRDV1 and TRDJ1, with 10 bases aligning to TRDD3. Germline values: CDR1 TSWWSYY, CDR2 QGS. The ends lost 2 bases at V and 3 bases at J; junction bases unmatched: 9. This CDR3 has 17 residues. This CDR3 is CALGEGLRGIRPDKLIF. DNA for the CDR3: TGTGCTCTTGGGGAAGGGTTACGGGGGATACGGCCCGATAAACTCATCTTT.

The chain recombines TRDV1 with TRDJ1; TRDD3 agrees at 10 bases. V was clipped by 9 bases and J by 4 bases; unmatched bases: 26. The germline V gene has CDR1 TSWWSYY and CDR2 QGS. The CDR3 runs 20 residues. CDR3 sequence: CALFLKFPFGGGYEDDKLIF. Written as DNA, the CDR3 is TGTGCTCTCTTTTTAAAATTCCCCTTCGGAGGGGGATACGAGGACGATAAACTCATCTTT.

The rearrangement joins TRDV1 to TRDJ1, with 9 bases identical to TRDD3. Trimming at V came to 1 base and at J to 6 bases, leaving 15 bases not matched to a gene. CDR3 length: 18 residues. Germline CDR1 reads TSWWSYY; CDR2 reads QGS. The CDR3 loop reads CALGEPPYKGIRRHKLIF. CDR3 nucleotide sequence: TGTGCTCTTGGGGAACCCCCCTACAAGGGGATACGGAGGCATAAACTCATCTTT.

This clone was counted a few times. The chain couples TRDV1 to TRDJ1; D possibly matches TRDD2 or TRDD3 (6 bases each). V was trimmed by 0 bases and J by 7 bases, leaving 21 bases between them. CDR3 length: 17 amino acids. The germline gives CDR1 TSWWSYY, CDR2 QGS. The CDR3 here is CALGELPTLGIGGKLIF. The CDR3 region has the DNA TGTGCTCTTGGGGAACTTCCTACTCTGGGGATCGGGGGTAAACTCATCTTT.

This clone has more than one count but fewer than ten. The chain links TRDV1 to TRDJ1; D may be TRDD3 (5 bases). The CDR3 loop spans 18 amino acids. Trimming pared 0 bases from V and 0 bases from J, leaving 17 bases between. Germline-derived CDR1 and CDR2 are TSWWSYY and QGS. CDR3 protein: CALGELGYPWANTDKLIF. The CDR3 DNA follows: TGTGCTCTTGGGGAACTTGGCTACCCCTGGGCGAACACCGATAAACTCATCTTT.

Relative to its sample, this clone is medium-sized. Additional DNA sequences in this sample encode the identical CDR3. The J gene is TRDJ1, the V gene TRDV2; 9 nucleotides line up with TRDD3. The CDR3 length is 16 residues. Germline-derived CDR1 and CDR2 are GEAIGNYY and EKD. Germline trimming cut 0 bases from V and 1 base from J; bases unmatched to any gene: 5. The CDR3 DNA sequence: TGTGCCTGTGACACCGGCTGGGGGATGACCACCGATAAACTCATCTTT. It specifies CACDTGWGMTTDKLIF.

The chain employs TRDV1 and TRDJ1; D not certain. The CDR3 runs 14 residues. Germline-derived CDR1 and CDR2 are TSWWSYY and QGS. With 6 bases removed from V and 5 bases from J, the gap between germline ends came to 16 bases. The CDR3 is CALGPIRGGDKLIF. CDR3 coding DNA: TGTGCTCTTGGCCCCATTAGAGGAGGGGATAAACTCATCTTT.

This clone has just a few counts. V and J are TRDV1 and TRDJ1, with D maybe TRDD3 (6 bases). Germline-derived CDR1 and CDR2 are TSWWSYY and QGS. The V end was cut by 2 bases, the J end by 0 bases, with 25 bases between. There are 20 residues in the CDR3. The chain's CDR3 is CALGESVRGPTGYNTDKLIF. The CDR3 nucleotides are TGTGCTCTTGGGGAATCGGTTCGGGGCCCGACGGGATATAACACCGATAAACTCATCTTT.

About this clone itself: Other DNA variants within this sample encode the same CDR3. The chain links TRDV1 to TRDJ1; D is unclear. The CDR3 covers 12 residues. Trimming pared 5 bases from V and 0 bases from J, leaving 4 bases between. CDR1 TSWWSYY and CDR2 QGS come from the germline V gene. The CDR3 spells CALGTYTDKLIF. The CDR3 region has the DNA TGTGCTCTTGGGACCTACACCGATAAACTCATCTTT.

The V gene went uncalled, while the J gene is TRDJ1; TRDD3 is the table's D call and was not checked against the DNA. The length of the CDR3 is 18 residues. CDR3 protein: CALGEGGWGGPDTDKLIF. The CDR3 DNA is TGTGCTCTTGGGGAAGGGGGTTGGGGGGGACCAGATACCGATAAACTCATCTTT.

This clone was counted a few times. The rearrangement uses TRDV1 and TRDJ1, with 12 bases lining up with TRDD3. This CDR3 is built from 26 residues. V trimming: 3 bases; J trimming: 0 bases; junction bases outside the gene matches: 32. Germline V gene sequence: CDR1 TSWWSYY, CDR2 QGS. CDR3 in amino acids: CALGDSDVKLALGALLGDTYTDKLIF. The DNA for the CDR3 is TGTGCTCTTGGGGATAGCGACGTAAAACTGGCCCTCGGCGCACTACTGGGGGATACCTACACCGATAAACTCATCTTT.

The chain is built from TRDV1 and TRDJ1; D not resolved. The CDR3 covers 17 residues. Germline V gives CDR1 TSWWSYY, CDR2 QGS. Between the trimmed V and J ends, which lost 4 bases and 1 base, there was a span of 19 bases. The CDR3 DNA is TGTGCTCTTGGGGGGCGAAGAGGGACCCAAGGCACCGATAAACTCATCTTT. Translating gives CALGGRRGTQGTDKLIF.

This clone has a handful of counts. V usage is TRDV1 and J usage is TRDJ1, with 8 bases matching TRDD3. The germline V gene encodes CDR1 TSWWSYY and CDR2 QGS. V trimming: 4 bases; J trimming: 0 bases; junction bases outside the gene matches: 28. The CDR3 contains 23 residues. CDR3 residues: CALGAGSISFGGSRGPYTDKLIF. CDR3 sequence (DNA): TGTGCTCTTGGGGCAGGTTCGATCAGCTTTGGGGGATCGCGGGGACCTTACACCGATAAACTCATCTTT.

V gene TRDV1 combines with J gene TRDJ1; 11 bases align to TRDD3. Germline loops: CDR1 TSWWSYY, CDR2 QGS. V dropped 1 base and J dropped 9; count of bases not matched to a gene: 19. This CDR3 has 19 residues. CDR3 coding DNA: TGTGCTCTTGGGGAACGGGTCGCAACTAGATCTGGGGGATACAAGGAACTCATCTTT. This codes for CALGERVATRSGGYKELIF.

In its sample, this clone was seen a few times. The chain has TRDV1 and TRDJ1; 12 nucleotides match TRDD3. The length of the CDR3 is 23 residues. CDR1 and CDR2 from the germline V gene are TSWWSYY and QGS. The V segment lost 1 base and the J segment 0 bases; nucleotides outside the gene matches: 21. The CDR3 sequence is CALGERTTSHWGIPGAYTDKLIF. Written as DNA, the CDR3 is TGTGCTCTTGGGGAACGTACGACGTCCCACTGGGGGATACCCGGAGCGTACACCGATAAACTCATCTTT.

The chain has TRDV1 and TRDJ1, with TRDD3 matching 7 bases. The CDR3 has 18 amino acids. The junction had 20 bases not matched to a gene; V was cut back by 3 bases and J by 7 bases. The V gene's germline CDR1 is TSWWSYY and CDR2 QGS. CDR3 residues: CALGDPYVLGASTFKLIF. The CDR3 bases are TGTGCTCTTGGGGACCCCTACGTCCTGGGGGCCTCCACCTTTAAACTCATCTTT.

This chain links TRDV1 with TRDJ1, with 7 bases matching TRDD2. The junction had 15 bases not matched to a gene; V was cut back by 1 base and J by 10 bases. Germline CDR1 reads TSWWSYY; CDR2 reads QGS. The CDR3 is 16 amino acids. In DNA, the CDR3 is TGTGCTCTTGGGGAACGTCATTCCTACGGGACCTGGGTACTCATCTTT. Its protein is CALGERHSYGTWVLIF.

The sample holds a few counts of this clone. The chain combines TRDV1 with TRDJ1; D might be TRDD3 (5 bases). Per germline, CDR1 TSWWSYY and CDR2 QGS. V was trimmed by 5 bases and J by 3 bases, leaving 25 bases between them. CDR3 size: 18 residues. The CDR3 loop reads CALGTVLPGVLVSDKLIF. CDR3 DNA sequence: TGTGCTCTTGGGACCGTCCTCCCTGGCGTACTGGTATCCGATAAACTCATCTTT.

The chain is built from TRDV1 and TRDJ1, with a possible D match to TRDD3 (5 bases). CDR1 TSWWSYY and CDR2 QGS come from the germline V gene. This CDR3 is built from 21 residues. Trimming removed 5 bases at V and 2 bases at J, with 33 bases between. As DNA, the CDR3 is TGTGCTCTTGGGAAAAGGGGAATCAGTCCCCCCATCACGGGTGAAACCGATAAACTCATCTTT. Amino acid sequence: CALGKRGISPPITGETDKLIF.

The chain carries TRDV1 and TRDJ1, with TRDD3 matching over 7 bases. Here the J gene was assigned by germline matching of the DNA, as TCRdb has none. V was pared by 3 bases and J by 2 bases, with 9 bases of the junction left unmatched. This CDR3 comprises 16 residues. Per germline, CDR1 TSWWSYY and CDR2 QGS. The CDR3 here is CALGDSLGGFTDKLIF. CDR3 DNA sequence: TGTGCTCTTGGGGATTCCTTAGGGGGATTTACCGATAAACTCATCTTT.